A selection of T cell receptor beta chains follows, all from one sample in a study of tumor-infiltrating lymphocytes in oesophageal squamous cell carcinoma. TCRdb re-analysed the PCR reads in MiXCR, keeping a single row per CDR3 protein. The sample includes approximately 19,000 distinct CDR3 sequences, more than 40% seen only once; the top ten take roughly 10%. The sequenced sample consisted of normal esophageal tissue next to the tumor. These receptors all come from a male donor with esophageal squamous cell carcinoma. The CDR3 runs from the conserved cysteine through the conserved F or W. The order of the fields is J gene, clone size, V gene, D gene, CDR3 protein, CDR3 DNA. A D gene is named only where the DNA matches it firmly. A clone size is listed for some rows: how often the clone was seen (once, few, many), or a class if it is expanded.

TRBJ2-1 NA TRBV7-3 NA CASSLNYGNEQFF TGTGCCAGCAGCTTAAATTATGGGAATGAGCAGTTCTTC
TRBJ2-5 many TRBV10-2 TRBD1 CASSFQGAGETQYF TGCGCCAGCAGTTTTCAGGGGGCGGGGGAGACCCAGTACTTC
TRBJ2-5 NA TRBV6-6 NA CASSYSIWGTQYF TGTGCCAGCAGTTACTCGATCTGGGGGACCCAGTACTTC
TRBJ1-6 many TRBV7-3 TRBD1 CASSKTGGAGSPLHF TGTGCCAGCAGCAAGACAGGGGGCGCTGGGTCACCCCTCCACTTT
TRBJ2-4 NA TRBV7-2 TRBD1 CASSLPPGQLAKNIQYF TGTGCCAGCAGCTTGCCCCCGGGACAGTTGGCCAAAAACATTCAGTACTTC
TRBJ2-4 NA TRBV6-5 TRBD2 CASSSTGGSSQYF TGTGCCAGCAGTTCGACGGGAGGGAGTTCGCAGTACTTC
TRBJ1-3 NA TRBV11-2 NA CASSLAGGTIYF TGTGCCAGCAGCTTAGCTGGGGGGACCATATATTTT
TRBJ1-1 NA TRBV27 NA CASTSRNTEAFF TGTGCCAGCACGTCGAGAAACACTGAAGCTTTCTTT
TRBJ2-1 medium-sized TRBV10-3 NA CAISVTSRDTFHEQFF TGTGCCATCAGTGTAACCTCCAGGGATACGTTCCATGAGCAGTTCTTC
TRBJ2-1 few TRBV6-1 NA CASNRANEQFF TGTGCCAGCAATCGTGCGAATGAGCAGTTCTTC
TRBJ2-3 NA TRBV7-2 TRBD2 CASRHGTSGRDTQYF TGTGCCAGCAGGCATGGGACTAGTGGCAGGGATACGCAGTATTTT
TRBJ1-6 few TRBV6-6 NA CASSFGQHNSPLHF TGTGCCAGCAGTTTTGGGCAACATAATTCACCCCTCCACTTT
TRBJ2-1 NA TRBV7-3 NA CASSLEEGASYNEQFF TGTGCCAGCAGCTTAGAGGAAGGGGCCTCCTACAATGAGCAGTTCTTC
TRBJ2-1 medium-sized TRBV7-3 NA CASSLNPGPYNEQFF TGTGCCAGCAGCTTAAACCCCGGACCATACAATGAGCAGTTCTTC
TRBJ2-7 many TRBV6-2/TRBV6-3 TRBD1 CASSYNRGLEQYF TGTGCCAGCAGTTACAACAGGGGCCTCGAGCAGTACTTC
TRBJ2-7 NA TRBV10-3 NA CAISDQRSEQYF TGTGCCATCAGTGATCAAAGAAGCGAGCAGTACTTC
TRBJ2-2 few TRBV7-6 NA CASATRRENTGELFF TGTGCCAGCGCGACTAGGCGGGAGAACACCGGGGAGCTGTTTTTT
TRBJ2-4 few TRBV7-3 NA CASSLTSQGYNEQYF TGTGCCAGCAGCTTAACGTCTCAAGGCTACAATGAGCAGTACTTC
TRBJ2-1 few TRBV6-2/TRBV6-3 TRBD2 CASSYSASGGAKQFF TGTGCCAGCAGTTACTCAGCTAGCGGGGGGGCAAAGCAGTTCTTC
TRBJ1-4 NA TRBV7-2 NA CASSRGQFNEKLFF TGTGCCAGCAGCCGAGGACAGTTTAATGAAAAACTGTTTTTT
TRBJ1-6 many TRBV6-1 NA CASCRALGADNSPLHF TGTGCCAGCTGTCGGGCCCTGGGAGCAGATAATTCACCCCTCCACTTT
TRBJ1-2 NA TRBV24-1 NA CATKSRDGYGYTF TGTGCCACCAAAAGCCGGGACGGCTATGGCTACACCTTC
TRBJ2-7 NA TRBV6-2/TRBV6-3 NA CASSWNLGYEQYF TGTGCCAGCAGTTGGAATCTGGGCTACGAGCAGTACTTC
TRBJ2-5 many TRBV2 NA CASSWTPVGETQYF TGTGCCTCCAGTTGGACACCCGTCGGAGAGACCCAGTACTTC
TRBJ2-1 NA TRBV7-2 NA CASSLESGKNEQFF TGTGCCAGCAGCTTAGAGTCCGGGAAGAATGAGCAGTTCTTC
TRBJ2-1 large TRBV7-2 NA CASSLGGREQFF TGTGCCAGCAGCTTAGGAGGGCGGGAGCAGTTCTTC